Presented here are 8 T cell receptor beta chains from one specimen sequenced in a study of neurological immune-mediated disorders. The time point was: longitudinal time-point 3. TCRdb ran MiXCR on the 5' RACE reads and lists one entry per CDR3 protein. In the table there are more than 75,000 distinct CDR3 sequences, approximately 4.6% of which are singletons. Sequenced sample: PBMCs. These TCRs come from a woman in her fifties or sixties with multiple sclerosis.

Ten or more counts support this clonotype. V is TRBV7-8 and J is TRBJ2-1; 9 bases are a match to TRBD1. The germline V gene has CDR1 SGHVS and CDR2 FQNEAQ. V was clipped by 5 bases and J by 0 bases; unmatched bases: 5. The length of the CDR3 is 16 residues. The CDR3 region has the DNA TGTGCCAGCAGCCCAGGGACAGGGAGCTCCTACAATGAGCAGTTCTTC. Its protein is CASSPGTGSSYNEQFF.

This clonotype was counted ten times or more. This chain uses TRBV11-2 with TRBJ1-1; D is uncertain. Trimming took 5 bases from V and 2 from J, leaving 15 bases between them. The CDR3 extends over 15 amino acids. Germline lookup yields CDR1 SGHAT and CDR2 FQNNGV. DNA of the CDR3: TGTGCCAGCAGCACCCCAGCGGGGATCAACACTGAAGCTTTCTTT. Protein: CASSTPAGINTEAFF. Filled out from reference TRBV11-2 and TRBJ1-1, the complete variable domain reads EAGVAQSPRYKIIEKRQSVAFWCNPISGHATLYWYQQILGQGPKLLIQFQNNGVVDDSQLPKDRFSAERLKGVDSTLKIQPAKLEDSAVYLCASSTPAGINTEAFFGQGTRLTVV.

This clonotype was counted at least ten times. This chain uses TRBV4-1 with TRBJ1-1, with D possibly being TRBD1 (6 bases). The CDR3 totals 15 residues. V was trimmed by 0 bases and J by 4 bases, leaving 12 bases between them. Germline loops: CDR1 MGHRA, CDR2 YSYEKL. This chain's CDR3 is CASSQDGGGGTEAFF. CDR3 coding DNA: TGCGCCAGCAGCCAAGATGGGGGAGGGGGCACTGAAGCTTTCTTT.

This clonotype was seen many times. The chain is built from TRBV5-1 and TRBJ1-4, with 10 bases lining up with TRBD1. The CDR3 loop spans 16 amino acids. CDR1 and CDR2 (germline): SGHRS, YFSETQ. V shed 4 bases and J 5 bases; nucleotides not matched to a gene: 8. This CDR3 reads CASSRSGQGKNEKLFF. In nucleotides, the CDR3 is TGCGCCAGCAGCCGTTCGGGACAGGGGAAGAATGAAAAACTGTTTTTT.

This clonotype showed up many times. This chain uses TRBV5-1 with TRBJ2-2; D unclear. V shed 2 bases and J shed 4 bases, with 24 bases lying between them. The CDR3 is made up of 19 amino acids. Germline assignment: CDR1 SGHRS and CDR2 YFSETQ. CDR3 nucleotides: TGCGCCAGCAGCTTAGGGAACGAGGTCGTCAGGATTGGCACCGGGGAGCTGTTTTTT. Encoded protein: CASSLGNEVVRIGTGELFF. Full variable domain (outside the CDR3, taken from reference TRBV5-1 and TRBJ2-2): KAGVTQTPRYLIKTRGQQVTLSCSPISGHRSVSWYQQTPGQGLQFLFEYFSETQRNKGNFPGRFSGRQFSNSRSEMNVSTLELGDSALYLCASSLGNEVVRIGTGELFFGEGSRLTVL.

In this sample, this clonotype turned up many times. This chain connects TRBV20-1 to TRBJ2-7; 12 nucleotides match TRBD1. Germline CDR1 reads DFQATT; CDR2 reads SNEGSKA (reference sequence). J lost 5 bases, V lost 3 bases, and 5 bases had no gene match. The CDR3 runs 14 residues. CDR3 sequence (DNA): TGCAGTGCTAGCGTAGGGACAGGGGGCCACGAGCAGTACTTC. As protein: CSASVGTGGHEQYF.

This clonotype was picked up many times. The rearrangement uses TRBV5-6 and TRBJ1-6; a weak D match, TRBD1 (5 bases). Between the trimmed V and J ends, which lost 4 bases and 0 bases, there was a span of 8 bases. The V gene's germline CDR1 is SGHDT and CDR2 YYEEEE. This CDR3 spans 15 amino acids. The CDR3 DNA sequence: TGTGCCAGCAGCGGAAGGGGCTCCTATAATTCACCCCTCCACTTT. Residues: CASSGRGSYNSPLHF.

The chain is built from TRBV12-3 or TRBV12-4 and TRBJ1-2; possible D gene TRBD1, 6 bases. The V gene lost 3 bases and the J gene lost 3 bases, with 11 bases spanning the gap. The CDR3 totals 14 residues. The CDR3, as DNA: TGTGCCAGCAGTTTCCTCCGGACAGACTATGGCTACACCTTC. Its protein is CASSFLRTDYGYTF.